This T cell receptor (beta chain) was profiled in a study of cytomegalovirus exposure and HLA in healthy donors. As for the study in general: Earlier work reported approximately 100 million unique TCR beta sequences from 150 million to 200 million T cells.

PCR was performed using 60 Vbeta and 13 Jbeta primers. Sequenced by immunoSEQ multiplex PCR; TCRdb stores in-frame clones only, minus some. Of 100,000 or so clones in the sample, roughly 70% were seen once. Study observations and caveats: In vitro, three CMV-associated chains proved specific for CMV antigens. Presence/absence analyses treated sequencing depth as roughly uniform across donors.

Deletions cut 4 bases from V and 7 bases from J, with 7 bases between. The length of the CDR3 is 10 residues. CDR1 GTSNPN and CDR2 SVGIG come from the germline V gene (reference sequence). About this clone: Its antigen remains unidentified.

The sequence came from a man aged 35-49 years in good health and CMV-seropositive. Sequenced sample: PBMCs. This chain links TRBV30 with TRBJ1-2; D is unresolved. This chain's CDR3 is CAWMEGGYTF. The CDR3, as DNA: TGTGCCTGGATGGAGGGTGGCTACACCTTC.